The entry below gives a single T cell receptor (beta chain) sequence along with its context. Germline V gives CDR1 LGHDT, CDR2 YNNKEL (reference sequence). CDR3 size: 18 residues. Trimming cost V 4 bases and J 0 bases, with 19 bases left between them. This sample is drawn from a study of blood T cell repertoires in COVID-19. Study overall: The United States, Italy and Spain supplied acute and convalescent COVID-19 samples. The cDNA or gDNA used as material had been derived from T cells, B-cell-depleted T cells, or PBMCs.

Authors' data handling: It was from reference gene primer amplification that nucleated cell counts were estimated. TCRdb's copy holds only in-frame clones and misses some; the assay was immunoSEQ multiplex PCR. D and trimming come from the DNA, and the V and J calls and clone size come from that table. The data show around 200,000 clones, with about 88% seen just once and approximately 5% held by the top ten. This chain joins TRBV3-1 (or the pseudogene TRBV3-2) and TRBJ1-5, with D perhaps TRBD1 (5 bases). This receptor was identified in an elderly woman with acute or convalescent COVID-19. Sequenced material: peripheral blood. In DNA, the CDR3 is TGTGCCAGCAGCCTCAGTAGCGGGGGGTTAGGTAGCAATCAGCCCCAGCATTTT. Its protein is CASSLSSGGLGSNQPQHF.